The entry below gives a single T cell receptor (beta chain) sequence along with its context. This entry belongs to a study of cytotoxic CD8 clonotypes in ibrutinib-treated CLL. Method: immunoSEQ multiplex PCR; TCRdb's copy keeps in-frame clones and lacks some. The sample has approximately 320,000 clones, about 61% seen once. V shed 6 bases and J 3 bases; nucleotides not matched to a gene: 10. There are 16 residues in the CDR3. From germline, CDR1 is SGHNT and CDR2 YYREEE (reference sequence). This specimen was PBMCs, taken after 36 months of ibrutinib treatment. V is TRBV5-4 and J is TRBJ1-5; 9 bases agree with TRBD1. This TCR was recovered from a human donor with chronic lymphocytic leukemia. The CDR3 bases are TGTGCCAGCACCCTAGCGGGACAGGGTCTCAATCAGCCCCAGCATTTT. Its translation: CASTLAGQGLNQPQHF.